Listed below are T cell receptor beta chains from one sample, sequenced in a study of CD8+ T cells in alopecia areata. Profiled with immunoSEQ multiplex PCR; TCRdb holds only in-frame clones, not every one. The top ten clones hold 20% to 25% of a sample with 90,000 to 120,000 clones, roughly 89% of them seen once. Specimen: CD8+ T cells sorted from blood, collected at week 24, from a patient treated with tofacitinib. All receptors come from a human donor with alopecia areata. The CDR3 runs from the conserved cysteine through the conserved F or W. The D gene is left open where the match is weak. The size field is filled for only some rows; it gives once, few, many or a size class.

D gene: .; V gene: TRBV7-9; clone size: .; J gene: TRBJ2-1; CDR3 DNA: TGTGCCAGCAACTCGCTGGGGAATGAGCAGTTCTTC; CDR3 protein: CASNSLGNEQFF
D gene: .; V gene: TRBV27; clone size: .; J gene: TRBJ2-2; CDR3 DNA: TGTGCCAGCAGTTTAAGCAGGACCGGGGAGCTGTTTTTT; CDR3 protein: CASSLSRTGELFF
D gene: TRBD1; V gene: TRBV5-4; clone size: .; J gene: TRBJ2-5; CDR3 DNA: TGTGCCAGCAGCTCCAGTGGGACAGGGCAAGAGACCCAGTACTTC; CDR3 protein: CASSSSGTGQETQYF
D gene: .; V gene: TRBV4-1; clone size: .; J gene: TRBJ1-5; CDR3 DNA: TGCGCCAGCAGCCAAGAAGAGGGGAATAGCAATCAGCCCCAGCATTTT; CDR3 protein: CASSQEEGNSNQPQHF
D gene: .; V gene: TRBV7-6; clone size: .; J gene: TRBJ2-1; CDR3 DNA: TGTGCCAGCAGCCCCGACGGGGGCCTCTACAATGAGCAGTTCTTC; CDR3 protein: CASSPDGGLYNEQFF
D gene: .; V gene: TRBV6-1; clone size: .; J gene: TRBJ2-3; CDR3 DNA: TGTGCCAGCAGTGAGCCAGATACGGGGGGCGCTTTCACAGATACGCAGTATTTT; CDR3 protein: CASSEPDTGGAFTDTQYF
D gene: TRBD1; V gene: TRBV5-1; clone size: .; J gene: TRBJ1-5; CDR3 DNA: TGCGCCAGCAGTCAGTCGGGACAGGCCAATCAGCCCCAGCATTTT; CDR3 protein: CASSQSGQANQPQHF
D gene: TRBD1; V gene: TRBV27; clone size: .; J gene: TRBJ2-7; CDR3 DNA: TGTGCCAGCAGCCCAATCTCGAGGGGGCGGAGCGAGCAGTACTTC; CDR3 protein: CASSPISRGRSEQYF
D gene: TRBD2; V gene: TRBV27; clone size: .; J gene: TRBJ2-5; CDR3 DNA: TGTGCCAGCAGTTTATTTAGCGGGGGGGCCCGGGAGACCCAGTACTTC; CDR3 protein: CASSLFSGGARETQYF
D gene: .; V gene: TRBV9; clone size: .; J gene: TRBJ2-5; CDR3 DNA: TGTGCCAGCAGCGTAGAAGGGATCCAAGAGACCCAGTACTTC; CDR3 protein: CASSVEGIQETQYF
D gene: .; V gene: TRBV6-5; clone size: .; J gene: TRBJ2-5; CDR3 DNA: TGTGCCAGCAGTTCCCGATTGTGGGGCGGGGAGACCCAGTACTTC; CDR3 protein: CASSSRLWGGETQYF
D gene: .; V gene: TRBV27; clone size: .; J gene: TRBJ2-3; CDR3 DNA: TGTGCCAGCAGTTTATTGTGGCAGGGGACCGGCAGAGATACGCAGTATTTT; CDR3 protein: CASSLLWQGTGRDTQYF
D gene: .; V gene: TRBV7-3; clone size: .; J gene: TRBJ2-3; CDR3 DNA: TGTGCCAGCAGCTTAGCTGGGGGCACTCATACGCAGTATTTT; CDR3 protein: CASSLAGGTHTQYF
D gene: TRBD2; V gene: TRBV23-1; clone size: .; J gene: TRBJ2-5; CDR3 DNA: TGCGCCAGCAGTCTCCCGGGGGTTAGCGGGGGGGCATCAGAGACCCAGTACTTC; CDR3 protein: CASSLPGVSGGASETQYF
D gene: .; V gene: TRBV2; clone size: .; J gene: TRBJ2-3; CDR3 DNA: TGTGCCAGCAGTCCAGGAGATACGCAGTATTTT; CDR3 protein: CASSPGDTQYF
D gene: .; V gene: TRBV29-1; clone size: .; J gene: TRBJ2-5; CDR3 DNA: TGCAGCGTTGTAGCTACTAAAGAGACCCAGTACTTC; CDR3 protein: CSVVATKETQYF
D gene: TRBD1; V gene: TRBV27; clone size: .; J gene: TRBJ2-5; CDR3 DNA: TGTGCCAGCAGTTTATACGGACAGGGTGTGGAGACCCAGTACTTC; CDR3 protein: CASSLYGQGVETQYF
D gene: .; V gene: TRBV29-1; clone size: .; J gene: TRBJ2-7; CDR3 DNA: TGCAGCGTTTTACGCCCGGAAAACTCCTACGAGCAGTACTTC; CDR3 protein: CSVLRPENSYEQYF
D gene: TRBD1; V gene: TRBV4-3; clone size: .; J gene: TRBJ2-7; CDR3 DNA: TGCGCCAGCAGCCAATGGGGACAGGGGGAGTACGAGCAGTACTTC; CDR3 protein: CASSQWGQGEYEQYF
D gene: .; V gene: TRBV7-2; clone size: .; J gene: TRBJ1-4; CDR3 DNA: TGTGCCAGCAGCGGTGGTGAAAAACTGTTTTTT; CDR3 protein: CASSGGEKLFF
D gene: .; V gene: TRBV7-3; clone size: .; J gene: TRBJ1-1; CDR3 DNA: TGTGCCAGCAGCTTAACCACGTCCCTAGACACTGAAGCTTTCTTT; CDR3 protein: CASSLTTSLDTEAFF
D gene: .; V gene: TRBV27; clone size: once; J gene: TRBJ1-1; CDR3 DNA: TGTGCCAGCAGTGAACAGCCAGGCGTGAACACTGAAGCTTTCTTT; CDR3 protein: CASSEQPGVNTEAFF
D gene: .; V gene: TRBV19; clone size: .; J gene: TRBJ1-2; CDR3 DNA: TGTGCCAGTAGTTTGGGACACCTACCCTTTAACTATGGCTACACCTTC; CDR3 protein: CASSLGHLPFNYGYTF
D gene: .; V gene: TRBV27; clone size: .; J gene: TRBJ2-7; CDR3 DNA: TGTGCCAGCAGGGGAATCCACGAGCAGTACTTC; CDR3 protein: CASRGIHEQYF
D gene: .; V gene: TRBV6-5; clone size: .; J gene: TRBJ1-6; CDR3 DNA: TGTGCCAGCGGGCTGGGGTGGGATTCACCCCTCCACTTT; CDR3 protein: CASGLGWDSPLHF
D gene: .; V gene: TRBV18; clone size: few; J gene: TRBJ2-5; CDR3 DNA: TGTGCCAGCTCAAATGGACAAGAGGAGACCCAGTACTTC; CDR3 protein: CASSNGQEETQYF
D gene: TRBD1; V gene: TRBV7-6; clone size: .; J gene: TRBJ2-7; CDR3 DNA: TGTGCCAGCAGCCCTAGTCCCCCGGGACAGGGCAGATTCGGGTCGGCCTACGAGCAGTACTTC; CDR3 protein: CASSPSPPGQGRFGSAYEQYF
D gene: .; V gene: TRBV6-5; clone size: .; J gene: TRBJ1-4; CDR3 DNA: TGTGCCAGCAGCAACATCCCCCGAGTTGAAAAACTGTTTTTT; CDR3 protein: CASSNIPRVEKLFF
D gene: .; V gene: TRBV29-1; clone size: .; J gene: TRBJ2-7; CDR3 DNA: TGCAGCGTTGTTAGGGGCTACGAGCAGTACTTC; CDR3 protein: CSVVRGYEQYF
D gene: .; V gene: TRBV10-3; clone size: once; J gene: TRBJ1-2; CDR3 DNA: TGTGCCATCAGTGAGTCGATGGGACCCCTTGGCTACACCTTC; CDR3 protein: CAISESMGPLGYTF
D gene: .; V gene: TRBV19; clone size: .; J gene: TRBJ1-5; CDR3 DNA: TGTGCCAGTAGTATTATCGGGATGGGGCTTAGCAATCAGCCCCAGCATTTT; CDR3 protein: CASSIIGMGLSNQPQHF
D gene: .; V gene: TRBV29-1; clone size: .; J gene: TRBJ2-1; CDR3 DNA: TGCAGCGGAGACAGTAATGAGCAGTTCTTC; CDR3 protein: CSGDSNEQFF
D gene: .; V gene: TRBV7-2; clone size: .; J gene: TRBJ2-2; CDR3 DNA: TGTGCCAGCAGCCGCACCCGGGGCATCGGGGAGCTGTTTTTT; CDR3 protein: CASSRTRGIGELFF
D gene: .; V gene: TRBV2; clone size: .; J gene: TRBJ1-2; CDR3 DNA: TGTGCCAGCAGTGACGTTGAAGGGGGGAGCCCGGTGGGCTACACCTTC; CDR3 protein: CASSDVEGGSPVGYTF
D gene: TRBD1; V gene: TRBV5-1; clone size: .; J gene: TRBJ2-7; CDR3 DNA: TGCGCCAGCAGCTTGGCACAGGGGGTCTACTACGAGCAGTACTTC; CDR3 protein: CASSLAQGVYYEQYF
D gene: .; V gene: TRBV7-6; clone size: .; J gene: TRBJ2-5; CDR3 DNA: TGTGCCAGCAGAACGACAGGCCTTGGGGAGACCCAGTACTTC; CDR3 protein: CASRTTGLGETQYF
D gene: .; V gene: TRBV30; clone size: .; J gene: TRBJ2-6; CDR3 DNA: TGTGCCTGGAGCCTGGGCTCTGGGGCCAACGTCCTGACTTTC; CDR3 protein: CAWSLGSGANVLTF
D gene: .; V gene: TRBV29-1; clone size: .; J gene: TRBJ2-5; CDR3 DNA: TGCAGCGTTGAACCCCGAACGCCGCCGGAGACCCAGTACTTC; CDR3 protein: CSVEPRTPPETQYF
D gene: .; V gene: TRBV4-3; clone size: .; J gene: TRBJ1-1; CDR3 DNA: TGCGCCAGCAGCCAGCCGGGACACATGAACACTGAAGCTTTCTTT; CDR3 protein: CASSQPGHMNTEAFF
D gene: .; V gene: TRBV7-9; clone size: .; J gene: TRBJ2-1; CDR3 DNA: TGTGCCAGCAGCTTAAGCCGGGTCAATGAGCAGTTCTTC; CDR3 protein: CASSLSRVNEQFF
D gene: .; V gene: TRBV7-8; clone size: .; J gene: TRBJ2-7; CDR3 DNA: TGTGCCAGCAGCTTAGGCCTCGCCTACGAGCAGTACTTC; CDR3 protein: CASSLGLAYEQYF
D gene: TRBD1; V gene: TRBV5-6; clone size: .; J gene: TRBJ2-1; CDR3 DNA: TGTGCCAGCAGCCCAGGGACAGCCTTCCAGTACAATGAGCAGTTCTTC; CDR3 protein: CASSPGTAFQYNEQFF
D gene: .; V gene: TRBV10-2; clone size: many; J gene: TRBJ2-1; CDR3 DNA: .; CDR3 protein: CASRAGAAHNEQFFGNNEQFF
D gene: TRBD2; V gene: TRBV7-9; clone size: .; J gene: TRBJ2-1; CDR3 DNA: TGTGCCAGCAGCGCCAAAATCGAGCGGGGGGTCTACAATGAGCAGCTCTTC; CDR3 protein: CASSAKIERGVYNEQLF
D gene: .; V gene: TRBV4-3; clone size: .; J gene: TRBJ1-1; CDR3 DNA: TGCGCCAGCAGCCAAGGCCCACAGGGTAAGGCTGAAGCTTTCTTT; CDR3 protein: CASSQGPQGKAEAFF
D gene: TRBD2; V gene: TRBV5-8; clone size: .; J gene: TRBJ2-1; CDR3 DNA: TGTGCCAGCAGCTTGGCTGCGGGGGGGCTCAATGAGCAGTTCTTC; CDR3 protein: CASSLAAGGLNEQFF
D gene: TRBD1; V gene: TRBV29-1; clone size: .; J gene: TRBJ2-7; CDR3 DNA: TGCAGCGCCCGGGACAGGGGAACCTACGAGCAGTACTTC; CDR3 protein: CSARDRGTYEQYF
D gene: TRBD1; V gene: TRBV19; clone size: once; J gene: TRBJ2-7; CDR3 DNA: TGTGCCAGTAGTACTACTACAGGGGCCGAGCAGTACTTC; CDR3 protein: CASSTTTGAEQYF
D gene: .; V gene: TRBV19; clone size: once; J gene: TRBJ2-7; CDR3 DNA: TGTGCCAGTAGTATAGGCACAGGGTACGAGCAGTACTTC; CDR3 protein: CASSIGTGYEQYF
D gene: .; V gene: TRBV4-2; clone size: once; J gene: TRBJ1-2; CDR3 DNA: TGTGCCAGCAGCCAAGATCTTGGGGGACCCTATGGCTACACCTTC; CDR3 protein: CASSQDLGGPYGYTF
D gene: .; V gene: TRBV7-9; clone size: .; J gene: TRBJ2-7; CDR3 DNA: TGTGCCAGCAGCGTCACAGGGTCCGAGCAGTACTTC; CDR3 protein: CASSVTGSEQYF
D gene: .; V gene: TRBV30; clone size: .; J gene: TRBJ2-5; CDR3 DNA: TGTGCCTGGAGTGTACTATGGGGGCTCGGAGAGACCCAGTACTTC; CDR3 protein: CAWSVLWGLGETQYF
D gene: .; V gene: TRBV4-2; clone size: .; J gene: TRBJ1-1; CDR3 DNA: TGTGCCAGCAGCCAAGATCGGGGGGAGCTGAACACTGAAGCTTTCTTT; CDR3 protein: CASSQDRGELNTEAFF
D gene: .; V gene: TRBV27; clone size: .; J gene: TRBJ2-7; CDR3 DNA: TGTGCCAGCAGCCTAACTCAGAGAGCCTACGAGCAGTACTTC; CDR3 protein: CASSLTQRAYEQYF